This T cell receptor (beta chain) was sequenced during a study of PD-1 blockade in mismatch repair-deficient tumors. As for the study in general: Enrolled about 2012-2016, patients had progressing, pretreated mismatch repair-deficient cancers of about a dozen types.

Mismatch repair deficiency was confirmed in all patients, by PCR or immunohistochemistry. A few pembrolizumab responders had their TCRs sequenced. Only in-frame clones appear in the TCRdb table, and some are missing; sequencing was by immunoSEQ multiplex PCR. The table shows 130,000 or so clones, with about 88% occurring only once. The origin of this receptor is an adult with mismatch repair-deficient cancer. The sample in question was peripheral blood, obtained 44 weeks after starting pembrolizumab.

In DNA form, the CDR3 reads TGCGCCAGCAGCCAGGGACCATCCTACGAGCAGTACTTC. Amino acids: CASSQGPSYEQYF. V and J are TRBV4-3 and TRBJ2-7, with D possibly being TRBD1 or TRBD2 (5 bases each). Germline loops: CDR1 LGHNA, CDR2 YSLEER. The CDR3 extends over 13 amino acids. V shed 3 bases and J shed 1 base, with 7 bases lying between them.